The rows below give T cell receptor beta chains drawn from one sample of a study of OX40 agonist ivuxolimab in advanced cancers. Clones were sequenced by immunoSEQ multiplex PCR, and TCRdb holds only the in-frame ones, with some missing. The table lists about 95,000 clones, around 85% of them singletons, with less than 5% in the top ten. The sequenced sample was CD4+ or CD8+ T cells sorted from blood, obtained in a trial of the OX40 agonist ivuxolimab. These receptors were collected from an adult with an advanced solid tumor such as melanoma, head and neck, liver or kidney cancer. The CDR3 runs from the conserved cysteine through the conserved F or W. Fields, in order: clone size, J gene, D gene, V gene, CDR3 DNA, CDR3 protein. A D gene is named only where the DNA matches it firmly. Size tells how often a clone was seen (once, few, many) or the class of an expanded clone, and some rows leave it out.

size: .
J: TRBJ2-2
D: TRBD2
V: TRBV9
DNA: TGTGCCAGCAGCGTAGGGACTAGCGGGAGGGCCGGGGAGCTGTTTTTT
CDR3: CASSVGTSGRAGELFF

size: .
J: TRBJ2-3
D: .
V: TRBV25-1
DNA: TGTGCCAGCAGTGATGAGACAGGCTTCACAGATACGCAGTATTTT
CDR3: CASSDETGFTDTQYF

size: .
J: TRBJ2-5
D: TRBD1
V: TRBV11-2
DNA: TGTGCCAGCAGCTTACACAGGGGGCCTGAGACCCAGTACTTC
CDR3: CASSLHRGPETQYF

size: once
J: TRBJ1-5
D: .
V: TRBV9
DNA: TGTGCCAGCAGCGTTGGATACAATCAGCCCCAGCATTTT
CDR3: CASSVGYNQPQHF

size: .
J: TRBJ2-2
D: TRBD2
V: TRBV10-2
DNA: TGCGCCAGCCGAGTTCCTTTGCGGGAGGTGGTGAACACCGGGGAGCTGTTTTTT
CDR3: CASRVPLREVVNTGELFF

size: .
J: TRBJ2-7
D: .
V: TRBV2
DNA: TGTGCCAGCAGGCGGTTACTATCCTACGAGCAGTACTTC
CDR3: CASRRLLSYEQYF

size: .
J: TRBJ1-2
D: TRBD1
V: TRBV5-1
DNA: TGCGCCAGCAGCTGGACCTTCATGAGACAGGGGATTTATGGCTACACCTTC
CDR3: CASSWTFMRQGIYGYTF

size: .
J: TRBJ2-7
D: .
V: TRBV4-2
DNA: TGTGCCAGCAGCCAAGGGCCGAGGGCAGGCGAAGCCTACGAGCAGTACTTC
CDR3: CASSQGPRAGEAYEQYF

size: .
J: TRBJ1-1
D: .
V: TRBV5-1
DNA: TGCGCCAGCAGCTTGGAATTATCAGCGAACACTGAAGCTTTCTTT
CDR3: CASSLELSANTEAFF

size: .
J: TRBJ2-1
D: TRBD2
V: TRBV28
DNA: TGTGCCAGCAGTTTGTGGCTAGCGGGAGAGTACAATGAGCAGTTCTTC
CDR3: CASSLWLAGEYNEQFF

size: .
J: TRBJ2-5
D: .
V: TRBV14
DNA: TGTGCCAGCAGCCAAGAAGGGACCCAGTACTTC
CDR3: CASSQEGTQYF

size: .
J: TRBJ2-7
D: .
V: TRBV28
DNA: TGTGCCAGCAGTTCCAAAGCCCCCGGATTACTGTTC
CDR3: CASSSKAPGLLF

size: .
J: TRBJ2-7
D: .
V: TRBV28
DNA: TGTGCCAGCAGTTTCTTGGGTTACGAGCAGTACTTC
CDR3: CASSFLGYEQYF

size: .
J: TRBJ2-3
D: .
V: TRBV30
DNA: TGTGCCTGGACCCCAGGGGCCGCGGATACGCAGTATTTT
CDR3: CAWTPGAADTQYF

size: .
J: TRBJ2-7
D: TRBD1
V: TRBV28
DNA: TGTGCCAGCAGCCAAGGTATGGGACAGGGCGCCTACGAGCAGTACTTC
CDR3: CASSQGMGQGAYEQYF

size: .
J: TRBJ1-5
D: .
V: TRBV27
DNA: TGTGCCAGCAGTTTAGTGGGGAGTCTTGGCAATCAGCCCCAGCATTTT
CDR3: CASSLVGSLGNQPQHF

size: .
J: TRBJ1-1
D: .
V: TRBV2
DNA: TGTGCCAGCAGTGTGGGGGGGATGAACACTGAAGCTTTCTTT
CDR3: CASSVGGMNTEAFF

size: .
J: TRBJ2-1
D: .
V: TRBV9
DNA: TGTGCCAGCAGCGTAGGGGTTCTTAGCGAGCAGTTCTTC
CDR3: CASSVGVLSEQFF

size: .
J: TRBJ1-5
D: .
V: TRBV7-2
DNA: TGTGCCAGCAGCCAGGACCCTAATCAGCCCCAGCATTTT
CDR3: CASSQDPNQPQHF

size: .
J: TRBJ2-7
D: .
V: TRBV10-2
DNA: TGCGCCAGCAGTACGGCTGCCGCCTACGAGCAGTACTTC
CDR3: CASSTAAAYEQYF

size: .
J: TRBJ2-1
D: .
V: TRBV14
DNA: TGTGCCAGCAGCGCGACCGCAGGGAGGAATGAGCAGTTCTTC
CDR3: CASSATAGRNEQFF

size: .
J: TRBJ2-2
D: .
V: TRBV6-5
DNA: TGTGCCACCCGTCTAGTAGATTCCGGGGAGCTGTTTTTT
CDR3: CATRLVDSGELFF

size: few
J: TRBJ2-2
D: .
V: TRBV10-1
DNA: TGCGCCAGCAGTGAGTTTGGACAGACAAACACCGGGGAGCTGTTTTTT
CDR3: CASSEFGQTNTGELFF

size: .
J: TRBJ2-5
D: TRBD2
V: TRBV9
DNA: TGTGCCAGCACTAGCGGGCTTTACCAAGAGACCCAGTACTTC
CDR3: CASTSGLYQETQYF

size: .
J: TRBJ2-7
D: .
V: TRBV19
DNA: TGTGCCAGTAGTATCGGACATATCTACGAGCAGTACTTC
CDR3: CASSIGHIYEQYF

size: .
J: TRBJ2-2
D: .
V: TRBV7-2
DNA: TGTGCCAGCAGCTTAACAGTCACCGGGGAGCTGTTTTTT
CDR3: CASSLTVTGELFF

size: .
J: TRBJ2-5
D: .
V: TRBV7-2
DNA: TGTGCCAGCAGCCCCTATGGGGGGGCGTACCAAGAGACCCAGTACTTC
CDR3: CASSPYGGAYQETQYF

size: .
J: TRBJ2-7
D: .
V: TRBV7-6
DNA: TGTGCCAGCAGCCCAGATACCGGGACCTACGAGCAGTACTTC
CDR3: CASSPDTGTYEQYF

size: .
J: TRBJ2-1
D: .
V: TRBV5-5
DNA: TGTGCCAGCAGCTTGGAGGGTAGGGACCCCTACAATGAGCAGTTCTTC
CDR3: CASSLEGRDPYNEQFF

size: .
J: TRBJ1-5
D: .
V: TRBV5-1
DNA: TGCGCCAGCAGCTTAAGGGGCAATCAGCCCCAGCATTTT
CDR3: CASSLRGNQPQHF

size: .
J: TRBJ2-7
D: .
V: TRBV7-8
DNA: TGTGCCAGCAGTTTCGACTCAGTCGAGCAGTACTTC
CDR3: CASSFDSVEQYF

size: .
J: TRBJ2-7
D: .
V: TRBV5-6
DNA: TGTGCCAGCAGCCCGGTAAGGGGTAAGGGCTACGAGCAGTACTTC
CDR3: CASSPVRGKGYEQYF

size: many
J: TRBJ2-7
D: TRBD2
V: TRBV7-6
DNA: TGTGCCAGCAGCCCGACTAGCGGGAGTGACGAGCAGTACTTC
CDR3: CASSPTSGSDEQYF

size: .
J: TRBJ2-5
D: TRBD2
V: TRBV4-1
DNA: TGCGCCAGCAGCCAAGAACGGGGGGGGAAGGAGACCCAGTACTTC
CDR3: CASSQERGGKETQYF

size: .
J: TRBJ2-2
D: .
V: TRBV5-1
DNA: TGCGCCAGCAGCCCCATCCAGAACACCGGGGAGCTGTTTTTT
CDR3: CASSPIQNTGELFF

size: .
J: TRBJ1-4
D: .
V: TRBV7-3
DNA: TGTGCCAGCAGCTTAGCGAAGTTGGGTGGTACCGGAAAACTGTTTTTT
CDR3: CASSLAKLGGTGKLFF

size: .
J: TRBJ1-2
D: .
V: TRBV4-1
DNA: TGCGCCAGCAGCCACCTGGAGGCCGCAGAGTTTTTTGGCTACACCTTC
CDR3: CASSHLEAAEFFGYTF

size: .
J: TRBJ1-3
D: .
V: TRBV18
DNA: TGTGCCAGCTCACCGAACATCTTGGGTAACACCATATATTTT
CDR3: CASSPNILGNTIYF

size: few
J: TRBJ2-1
D: .
V: TRBV20-1
DNA: TGCAGTCGGCTTGCCTACAATGAGCAGTTCTTC
CDR3: CSRLAYNEQFF

size: .
J: TRBJ2-6
D: TRBD1
V: TRBV20-1
DNA: TGCAGTGCTTGGGACAGCGTCCTGACTTTC
CDR3: CSAWDSVLTF

size: once
J: TRBJ2-1
D: .
V: TRBV27
DNA: TGTGCCAGCAGTTTAAGGGGGAATGAGCAGTTCTTC
CDR3: CASSLRGNEQFF

size: .
J: TRBJ2-1
D: .
V: TRBV7-2
DNA: TGTGCCAGCAGCTTAGTTATAGGGGACAATGAGCAGTTCTTC
CDR3: CASSLVIGDNEQFF

size: once
J: TRBJ2-7
D: TRBD2
V: TRBV4-1
DNA: TGCGCCAGCAGCCGAGAAGCGGGAGAGAGCTCCTACGAGCAGTACTTC
CDR3: CASSREAGESSYEQYF

size: .
J: TRBJ2-3
D: .
V: TRBV27
DNA: TGTGCCAGCAGTTTAATGTTCGGGCAGGAAGACACAGATACGCAGTATTTT
CDR3: CASSLMFGQEDTDTQYF

size: .
J: TRBJ1-2
D: .
V: TRBV19
DNA: TGTGCCAGTAAAAGGACCCCAGAGGTCGGCTATGGCTACACCTTC
CDR3: CASKRTPEVGYGYTF

size: .
J: TRBJ2-5
D: .
V: TRBV7-3
DNA: TGTGCCAGCAGCTTAGGGTCGGGGGCTAGCGGTCAAGAGACCCAGTACTTC
CDR3: CASSLGSGASGQETQYF

size: .
J: TRBJ1-3
D: .
V: TRBV7-3
DNA: TGTGCCAGCAGCGTTAACAGGGACTCTGGAAACACCATATATTTT
CDR3: CASSVNRDSGNTIYF

size: .
J: TRBJ2-7
D: TRBD2
V: TRBV25-1
DNA: TGTGCCAGCAGTGAAGGGTTAGCGGGAACCTACGAGCAGTACTTC
CDR3: CASSEGLAGTYEQYF

size: .
J: TRBJ2-1
D: .
V: TRBV5-1
DNA: TGCGCCAGCAGCTTCAGCCCTAGTTGGTCCAATGAGCAGTTCTTC
CDR3: CASSFSPSWSNEQFF

size: .
J: TRBJ1-2
D: .
V: TRBV9
DNA: TGTGCCAGCAGCCCCCTTACTCGGGGAAGGAGGCACTATGGCTACACCTTC
CDR3: CASSPLTRGRRHYGYTF